Below, one T cell receptor beta chain is given with its context. TCRdb's copy holds only in-frame clones and misses some; the assay was immunoSEQ multiplex PCR. The repertoire holds 70,000 or so clones, about 92% seen once, with about 1.5% in the top ten. The entry originates in a study of blood T cell repertoires in COVID-19. Turning to the study itself: Samples taken during acute and convalescent COVID-19 were collected in the United States, Italy and Spain.

This CDR3 has 16 amino acids. V was pared by 0 bases and J by 2 bases, with 13 bases between. From germline, CDR1 is SNHLY and CDR2 FYNNEI. The receptor was isolated from a man in his fifties with acute or convalescent COVID-19. The chain uses TRBV2 and TRBJ1-2; D perhaps matches TRBD1 (5 bases). Sequences were obtained from peripheral blood. The chain's CDR3 is CASSEARDGLNYGYTF. In DNA form, the CDR3 reads TGTGCCAGCAGTGAAGCTAGGGACGGACTAAACTATGGCTACACCTTC.